Below are 28 T cell receptor beta chains sequenced from a single sample in a study of blood T cell repertoires in COVID-19. Libraries were prepared by immunoSEQ multiplex PCR; TCRdb keeps only in-frame clonotypes and omits some of them. The sample contains fewer than 65,000 clones, 80% to 95% of which appear only once. The sample consisted of peripheral blood. Every receptor here comes from a man aged 50 to 60 with acute or convalescent COVID-19.

The chain links TRBV3-1 (or the pseudogene TRBV3-2) to TRBJ2-2; D is perhaps TRBD2 (7 bases). The CDR3 contains 18 residues. Trimming removed 1 base at V and 2 bases at J, with 17 bases between. Germline V gene sequence: CDR1 LGHDT, CDR2 YNNKEL (reference sequence). The CDR3, as DNA: TGTGCCAGCAGCCAAGGAAGAATGCGGGGGCTCAACACCGGGGAGCTGTTTTTT. Its translation: CASSQGRMRGLNTGELFF.

The chain employs TRBV3-1 (or the pseudogene TRBV3-2) and TRBJ2-7; 10 positions agree with TRBD1. J was trimmed by 3 bases and V by 2 bases; bases with no gene match: 1. This CDR3 region has 14 residues. CDR1 and CDR2 (germline): LGHDT, YNNKEL (reference sequence). This CDR3 reads CASSQRDRGYEQYF. In DNA, the CDR3 is TGTGCCAGCAGCCAAAGGGACAGGGGCTACGAGCAGTACTTC.

This clone was observed a handful of times. The chain couples TRBV10-1 to TRBJ2-7; 7 nucleotides line up with TRBD1. CDR1 WNHNN and CDR2 SYGVQD come from the germline V gene (reference sequence). The CDR3 loop spans 14 amino acids. J was trimmed by 4 bases and V by 6 bases; bases with no gene match: 9. The CDR3 nucleotides are TGCGCCAGCAGCAAGACAGGGTTTAAGTACGAGCAGTACTTC. Its protein is CASSKTGFKYEQYF.

The chain recombines TRBV9 with TRBJ1-2, with 9 positions matching TRBD1. V trimming: 0 bases; J trimming: 4 bases; junction bases outside the gene matches: 4. The CDR3 runs to 15 residues. Germline CDR1 and CDR2: SGDLS and YYNGEE. CDR3 amino acids: CASSVEGQGPYGYTF. The CDR3 DNA sequence: TGTGCCAGCAGCGTAGAAGGACAGGGGCCCTATGGCTACACCTTC.

This chain joins TRBV2 and TRBJ1-5; weak D call: TRBD1 (6 bases). Trimming cost V 6 bases and J 5 bases, with 17 bases left between them. Looked up from germline, CDR1 is SNHLY and CDR2 is FYNNEI. The CDR3 runs to 15 residues. Here the CDR3 reads CASSLIGQPDQPQHF. The CDR3 region has the DNA TGTGCCAGCAGCCTAATTGGACAGCCGGATCAGCCCCAGCATTTT.

This chain links TRBV6-5 with TRBJ2-4; 8 bases align to TRBD1. The V and J ends lost 6 bases and 6 bases, in that order; junction bases with no gene match: 7. The germline gives CDR1 MNHEY, CDR2 SVGAGI. The CDR3 is 14 amino acids. CDR3 region: CASRAPGQGNIQYF. As DNA, the CDR3 is TGTGCCAGCAGGGCACCTGGACAGGGAAACATTCAGTACTTC.

The chain carries TRBV5-4 and TRBJ2-1; D is unresolved. This CDR3 is built from 15 residues. The germline V gene has CDR1 SGHNT and CDR2 YYREEE (reference sequence). Trimming left V 2 bases short and J 6 bases short, with 15 bases between. Here the CDR3 DNA reads TGTGCCAGCAGCTTCCGATCAGGCCAGTTCAATGAGCAGTTCTTC. It translates to CASSFRSGQFNEQFF.

In this sample, this clone turned up once. The chain combines TRBV5-6 with TRBJ2-7; 9 bases agree with TRBD1. Trimming took 1 base from V and 3 from J; bases not matched to a gene: 8. This CDR3 spans 16 amino acids. The germline V gene has CDR1 SGHDT and CDR2 YYEEEE. The CDR3 DNA follows: TGTGCCAGCAGCTTGAGATGGGACAGGGCGGACTACGAGCAGTACTTC. Translation gives CASSLRWDRADYEQYF.

The V gene is TRBV6-5, the J gene TRBJ1-1; 9 bases align to TRBD1. The V segment lost 2 bases and the J segment 5 bases; nucleotides outside the gene matches: 6. Looked up from germline, CDR1 is MNHEY and CDR2 is SVGAGI. The CDR3 loop spans 15 amino acids. The CDR3 DNA reads as TGTGCCAGCAGTTACAATCGACAGGGGGATACTGAAGCTTTCTTT. Translating it yields CASSYNRQGDTEAFF.

The chain couples TRBV18 to TRBJ1-5; 8 positions match TRBD1. There are 17 residues in the CDR3. Germline V gene sequence: CDR1 KGHSH, CDR2 LQKENI. V lost 3 bases and J lost 3; bases outside the gene matches: 10. The DNA for the CDR3 is TGTGCCAGCTCACCGGGCCAGGGGGCAACGGTCAATCAGCCCCAGCATTTT. This gives the protein CASSPGQGATVNQPQHF.

This CDR3 reads CASSLAPADTQYF. CDR3 nucleotide sequence: TGTGCCAGCAGCTTAGCGCCGGCAGATACGCAGTATTTT. This sequence joins TRBV7-2 and TRBJ2-3, with no clear D. Germline CDR1 and CDR2: SGHTA and FQGNSA. The CDR3 is made up of 13 amino acids. Trimming shortened V by 0 bases and J by 4 bases, and 5 bases separated the two germline ends.

The chain recombines TRBV24-1 with TRBJ2-2; unclear D gene. The CDR3 totals 13 residues. The V gene's germline CDR1 is KGHDR and CDR2 SFDVKD. V dropped 9 bases and J dropped 0 bases, with 7 bases sitting between them. This CDR3 reads CATAAANTGELFF. CDR3 sequence (DNA): TGTGCCACCGCGGCAGCGAACACCGGGGAGCTGTTTTTT.

A word on this clone: An end of the junction does not agree with germline; a read error may underlie this. This specimen includes other DNA sequences encoding the same CDR3. The chain carries TRBV9 and TRBJ1-6; TRBD1 is a possible D gene (6 bases). CDR3 length equals 17 residues. Germline CDR1 SGDLS, CDR2 YYNGEE. The CDR3 region is CASSPKPWTADNSPLHF. CDR3 coding DNA: TGTGCCAGCAGCCCCAAGCCCTGGACAGCTGATAATTCGCCCCTCCACTTT.

The rearrangement joins TRBV23-1 to TRBJ1-4; TRBD1 aligns across 7 bases. TRBV23-1 is flagged as an ORF with uncertain function. The V gene end was trimmed by 2 bases and the J gene end by 5 bases; junction bases not matched to a gene: 8. CDR3 length: 16 residues. The chain's CDR3 is CASSQRQGGKNEKLFF. The CDR3 bases are TGCGCCAGCAGTCAACGACAGGGCGGGAAAAATGAAAAACTGTTTTTT.

V usage is TRBV18 and J usage is TRBJ2-7; the D is unclear. The CDR3 runs 12 residues. The ends were cut back, 4 bases at V and 2 bases at J, with 6 bases in the middle. The germline V gene encodes CDR1 KGHSH and CDR2 LQKENI. For the CDR3, the DNA is TGTGCCAGCTCACTACAGACCTACGAGCAGTACTTC. It encodes CASSLQTYEQYF.

The V gene is TRBV7-3, the J gene TRBJ2-3; D possibly corresponds to TRBD2 (5 bases). CDR3 length equals 15 residues. Trimming took off 2 bases at V and 2 bases at J, with 11 bases between the two ends. Germline CDR1 and CDR2: SGHTA and FQGTGA. The CDR3 spells CASSLGGLYTDTQYF. In DNA, the CDR3 is TGTGCCAGCAGCTTAGGCGGGTTATACACAGATACGCAGTATTTT.

This chain joins TRBV11-2 and TRBJ2-1; 11 nucleotides agree with TRBD2. In germline, CDR1 is SGHAT, CDR2 FQNNGV. The CDR3 loop spans 16 amino acids. The ends lost 5 bases at V and 9 bases at J; junction bases unmatched: 12. The CDR3 DNA sequence: TGTGCCAGCAGCCATCAAGGGGTAGCGGGGGGGAGTGAGCAGTTCTTC. This encodes CASSHQGVAGGSEQFF.

The table lists this clone with a few counts. The chain combines TRBV4-1 with TRBJ1-1, with D tentatively TRBD1 (6 bases). In germline, CDR1 is MGHRA, CDR2 YSYEKL. The CDR3 has 11 residues. Trimming took 8 bases from V and 11 from J, leaving 15 bases between them. The CDR3 bases are TGCGCCAGCTGGGGGGAGGGGGATGCTTTCTTT. This codes for CASWGEGDAFF.

This clone was counted a single time. The V gene is TRBV6-5, the J gene TRBJ1-2, with D maybe TRBD1 (6 bases). The CDR3 has 14 residues. CDR1 and CDR2 (germline): MNHEY, SVGAGI. The ends were cut back, 4 bases at V and 6 bases at J, with 15 bases in the middle. The CDR3 coding sequence is TGTGCCAGCAGTTTATTAGGGGGTATAGATGGCTACACCTTC. Its translation is CASSLLGGIDGYTF.

This chain joins TRBV9 and TRBJ2-3; D possibly corresponds to TRBD2 (7 bases). CDR1 SGDLS and CDR2 YYNGEE come from the germline V gene. The CDR3 spans 16 residues. The germline V and J ends were trimmed by 2 bases and 3 bases, with 16 bases remaining between them. CDR3 sequence reads: CASSVAGGGPTDTQYF. The CDR3, as DNA: TGTGCCAGCAGCGTGGCTGGGGGGGGGCCTACAGATACGCAGTATTTT.

The chain uses TRBV3-1 (or the pseudogene TRBV3-2) and TRBJ2-5; possible D gene TRBD1, 7 bases. Germline values: CDR1 LGHDT, CDR2 YNNKEL (reference sequence). V shed 0 bases and J shed 5 bases, with 22 bases lying between them. CDR3 length: 18 amino acids. CDR3 in DNA: TGTGCCAGCAGCCAAGAGGTCCCCGGGCTCAGGGGGGAGGAGACCCAGTACTTC. Its protein product is CASSQEVPGLRGEETQYF.

V is TRBV9 and J is TRBJ1-2; 9 nucleotides align to TRBD1. Germline values: CDR1 SGDLS, CDR2 YYNGEE. The CDR3 sequence is 15 residues long. After removal of 3 bases from V and 7 bases from J, the junction contained 10 bases not matched to a gene. CDR3 loop: CASSARAGQGIGYTF. CDR3 DNA sequence: TGTGCCAGCAGCGCAAGGGCAGGACAGGGGATTGGCTACACCTTC. Looking up the rest from reference TRBV9 and TRBJ1-2 gives the full variable domain: DSGVTQTPKHLITATGQRVTLRCSPRSGDLSVYWYQQSLDQGLQFLIQYYNGEERAKGNILERFSAQQFPDLHSELNLSSLELGDSALYFCASSARAGQGIGYTFGSGTRLTVV.

The J gene is TRBJ1-3, the V gene TRBV7-8; no definite D call. This CDR3 region has 16 residues. CDR1 and CDR2 (germline): SGHVS, FQNEAQ. The V gene lost 5 bases and the J gene lost 0 bases, with 14 bases spanning the gap. CDR3: CASSATVGDSGNTIYF. Here the CDR3 DNA reads TGTGCCAGCAGCGCTACCGTGGGAGACTCTGGAAACACCATATATTTT.

The genes are TRBV2 and TRBJ2-2; 10 bases are a match to TRBD2. Germline CDR1 is SNHLY and CDR2 is FYNNEI. The CDR3 runs to 15 residues. The V segment lost 6 bases and the J segment 2 bases; nucleotides outside the gene matches: 3. The CDR3 region has the DNA TGTGCCAGCAGAAGGACTAGCGGTAACACCGGGGAGCTGTTTTTT. Amino acids: CASRRTSGNTGELFF. Using reference TRBV2 and TRBJ2-2 for the parts outside the CDR3, the full variable domain is EPEVTQTPSHQVTQMGQEVILRCVPISNHLYFYWYRQILGQKVEFLVSFYNNEISEKSEIFDDQFSVERPDGSNFTLKIRSTKLEDSAMYFCASRRTSGNTGELFFGEGSRLTVL.

This chain links TRBV7-9 with TRBJ1-2, with TRBD1 matching 9 bases. The germline gives CDR1 SEHNR, CDR2 FQNEAQ (reference sequence). This CDR3 region has 16 residues. J gave up 7 bases and V 5 bases, and 14 bases lay outside the gene matches. The CDR3 coding sequence is TGTGCCAGCAGCACAGCATGGGACAGGGTCGGGGGTGGCTACACCTTC. This sequence encodes CASSTAWDRVGGGYTF.

The chain is built from TRBV6-6 and TRBJ1-6, with 8 bases fitting TRBD1. The V gene end was trimmed by 6 bases and the J gene end by 7 bases; junction bases not matched to a gene: 8. The CDR3 loop spans 15 amino acids. CDR1 is MNHNY, CDR2 SVGAGI, per germline (reference sequence). For the CDR3, the DNA is TGTGCCAGCAGCGGACAGGGAGTTGGCAATTCACCCCTCCACTTT. It codes for CASSGQGVGNSPLHF.

J is TRBJ2-2 and V is TRBV7-3; 8 bases are a match to TRBD1. V shed 5 bases and J 2 bases; nucleotides not matched to a gene: 10. Germline V gene lookup returns CDR1 SGHTA and CDR2 FQGTGA. The CDR3 is 17 amino acids. CDR3 DNA sequence: TGTGCCAGCAGCCGACCACACAGGGGGGTTAACACCGGGGAGCTGTTTTTT. It codes for CASSRPHRGVNTGELFF.

This chain uses TRBV24-1 with TRBJ1-2; a possible D gene is TRBD1 (6 bases). The germline CDR1 and CDR2 sequences are KGHDR and SFDVKD. V lost 2 bases to trimming and J lost 5 bases, with 11 bases between them. The CDR3 spans 14 residues. DNA for the CDR3: TGTGCCACCAGTGATTCAGGGGTACGGTATGGCTACACCTTC. Translating gives CATSDSGVRYGYTF.